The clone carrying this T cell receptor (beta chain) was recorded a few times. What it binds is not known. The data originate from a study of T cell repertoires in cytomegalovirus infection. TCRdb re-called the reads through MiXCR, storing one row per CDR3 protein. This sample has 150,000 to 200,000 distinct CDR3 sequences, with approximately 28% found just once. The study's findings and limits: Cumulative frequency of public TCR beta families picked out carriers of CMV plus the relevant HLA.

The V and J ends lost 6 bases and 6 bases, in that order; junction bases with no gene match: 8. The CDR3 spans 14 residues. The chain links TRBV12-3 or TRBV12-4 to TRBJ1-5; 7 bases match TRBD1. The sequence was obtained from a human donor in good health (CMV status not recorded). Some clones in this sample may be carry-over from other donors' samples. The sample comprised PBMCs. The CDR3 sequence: CASSQGQAGQPQHF. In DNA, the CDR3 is TGTGCCAGCAGCCAAGGACAGGCAGGTCAGCCCCAGCATTTT.